The source of this TCR beta chain is a study of CD8+CD57+ T cells in acquired aplastic anemia. Whole-study context: Yields of DNA that came from sorted CD4+ and CD8+ cells averaged approximately 3.2 ug. Researchers reported that healthy donors averaged about 10.8 million reads for CD4+ cells.

The V and J ends lost 3 bases and 6 bases, in that order; junction bases with no gene match: 6. CDR1 MRHNA and CDR2 SNTAGT come from the germline V gene. This CDR3 comprises 15 residues. Both TCR beta VDJ combination and CDR3 sequence profiling were carried out. Genomic DNA was the template for this profiling. TCRdb redid the calling of the reads with MiXCR, one entry per CDR3 protein. This sample has 68,000 or so distinct CDR3 sequences, with 50% to 55% found just once. This clonotype was counted many times. This sequence joins TRBV6-4 and TRBJ2-2; 8 bases align to TRBD1. The sequencing sample was made of sorted CD4+, CD8+, or CD8+CD57+ T cells (not recorded which) from PBMCs. This receptor was identified in a human donor in good health, serving as a control. The CDR3 region is CASSDVPGGPGELFF. The CDR3 DNA sequence: TGTGCCAGCAGTGATGTTCCAGGGGGCCCCGGGGAGCTGTTTTTT.